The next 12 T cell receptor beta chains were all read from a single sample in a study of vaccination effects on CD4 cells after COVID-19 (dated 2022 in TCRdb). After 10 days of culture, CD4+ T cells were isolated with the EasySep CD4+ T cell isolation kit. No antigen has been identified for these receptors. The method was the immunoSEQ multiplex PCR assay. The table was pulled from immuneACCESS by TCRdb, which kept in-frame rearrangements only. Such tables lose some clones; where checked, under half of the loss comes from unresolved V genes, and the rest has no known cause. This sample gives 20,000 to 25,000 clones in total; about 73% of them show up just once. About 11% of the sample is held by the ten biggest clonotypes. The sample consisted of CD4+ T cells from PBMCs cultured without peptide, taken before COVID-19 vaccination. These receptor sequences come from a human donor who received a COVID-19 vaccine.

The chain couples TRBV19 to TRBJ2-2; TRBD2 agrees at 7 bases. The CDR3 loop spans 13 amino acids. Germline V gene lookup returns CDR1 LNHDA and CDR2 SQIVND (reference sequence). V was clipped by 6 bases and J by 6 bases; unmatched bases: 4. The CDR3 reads CASRGGTAGELFF. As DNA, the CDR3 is TGTGCCAGTAGGGGAGGGACGGCCGGGGAGCTGTTTTTT. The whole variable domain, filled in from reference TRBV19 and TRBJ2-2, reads DGGITQSPKYLFRKEGQNVTLSCEQNLNHDAMYWYRQDPGQGLRLIYYSQIVNDFQKGDIAEGYSVSREKKESFPLTVTSAQKNPTAFYLCASRGGTAGELFFGEGSRLTVL.

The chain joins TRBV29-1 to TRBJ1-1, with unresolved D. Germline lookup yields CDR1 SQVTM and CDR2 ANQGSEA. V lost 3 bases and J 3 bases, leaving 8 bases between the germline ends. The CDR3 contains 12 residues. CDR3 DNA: TGCAGCGTTGACCCACTTCACACTGAAGCTTTCTTT. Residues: CSVDPLHTEAFF.

CDR3 loop: CASSQGSGEQYF. CDR3 in DNA: TGTGCCAGCAGCCAAGGTTCGGGGGAGCAGTACTTC. The chain combines TRBV4-2 with TRBJ2-7; TRBD2 might be the D (5 bases). The CDR3 sequence is 12 residues long. Trimming stripped 1 base from V and 7 bases from J, with 8 bases between. The germline V gene has CDR1 LGHNA and CDR2 YNFKEQ.

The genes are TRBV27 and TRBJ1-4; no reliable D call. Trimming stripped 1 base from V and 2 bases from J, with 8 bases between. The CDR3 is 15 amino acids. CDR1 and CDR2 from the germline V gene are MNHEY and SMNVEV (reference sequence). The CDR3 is CASSLWGTTNEKLFF. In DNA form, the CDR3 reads TGTGCCAGCAGTTTATGGGGAACGACTAATGAAAAACTGTTTTTT. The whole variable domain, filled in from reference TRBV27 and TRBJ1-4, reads EAQVTQNPRYLITVTGKKLTVTCSQNMNHEYMSWYRQDPGLGLRQIYYSMNVEVTDKGDVPEGYKVSRKEKRNFPLILESPSPNQTSLYFCASSLWGTTNEKLFFGSGTQLSVL.

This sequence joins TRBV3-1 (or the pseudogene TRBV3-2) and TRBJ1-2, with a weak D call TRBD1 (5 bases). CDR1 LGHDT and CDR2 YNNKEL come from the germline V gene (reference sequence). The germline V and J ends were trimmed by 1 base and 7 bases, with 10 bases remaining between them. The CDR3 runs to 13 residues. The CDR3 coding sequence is TGTGCCAGCAGCCAAGCCAGGGTAGGTGGCTACACCTTC. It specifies CASSQARVGGYTF.

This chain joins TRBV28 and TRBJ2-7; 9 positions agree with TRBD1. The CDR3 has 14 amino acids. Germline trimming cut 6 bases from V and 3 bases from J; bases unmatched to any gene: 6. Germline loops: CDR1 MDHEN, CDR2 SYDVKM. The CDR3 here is CASRRQGGRYEQYF. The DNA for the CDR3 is TGTGCCAGCAGACGACAGGGGGGACGCTACGAGCAGTACTTC.

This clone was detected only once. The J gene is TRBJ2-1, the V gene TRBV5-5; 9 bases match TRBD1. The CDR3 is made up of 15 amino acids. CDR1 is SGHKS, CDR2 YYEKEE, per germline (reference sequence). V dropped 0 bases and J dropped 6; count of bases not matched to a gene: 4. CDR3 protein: CASSLEGTGTNEQFF. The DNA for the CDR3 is TGTGCCAGCAGCTTGGAGGGGACAGGGACCAATGAGCAGTTCTTC.

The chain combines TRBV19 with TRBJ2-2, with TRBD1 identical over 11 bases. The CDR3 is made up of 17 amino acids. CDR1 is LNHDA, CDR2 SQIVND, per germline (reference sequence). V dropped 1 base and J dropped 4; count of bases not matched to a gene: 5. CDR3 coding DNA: TGTGCCAGTAGTATAGGTGGGGGGACAGGGGGCACCGGGGAGCTGTTTTTT. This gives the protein CASSIGGGTGGTGELFF. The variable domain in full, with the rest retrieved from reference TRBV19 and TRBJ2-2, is DGGITQSPKYLFRKEGQNVTLSCEQNLNHDAMYWYRQDPGQGLRLIYYSQIVNDFQKGDIAEGYSVSREKKESFPLTVTSAQKNPTAFYLCASSIGGGTGGTGELFFGEGSRLTVL.

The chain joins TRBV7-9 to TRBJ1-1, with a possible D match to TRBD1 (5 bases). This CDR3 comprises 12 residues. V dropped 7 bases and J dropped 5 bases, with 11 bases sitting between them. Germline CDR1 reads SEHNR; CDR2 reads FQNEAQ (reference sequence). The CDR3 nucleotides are TGTGCCAGCACCCCAGGGAGGACTGAAGCTTTCTTT. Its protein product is CASTPGRTEAFF.

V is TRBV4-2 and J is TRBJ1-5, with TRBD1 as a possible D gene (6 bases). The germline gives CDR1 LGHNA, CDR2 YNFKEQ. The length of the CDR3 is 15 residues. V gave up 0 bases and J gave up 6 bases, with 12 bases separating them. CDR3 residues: CASSQDPQGIQPQHF. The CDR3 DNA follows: TGTGCCAGCAGCCAAGACCCGCAGGGGATTCAGCCCCAGCATTTT.

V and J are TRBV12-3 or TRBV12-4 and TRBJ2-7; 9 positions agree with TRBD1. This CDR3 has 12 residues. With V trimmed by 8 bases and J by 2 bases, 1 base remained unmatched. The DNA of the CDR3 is TGTGCCAGCGGGGACAGGGCCTACGAGCAGTACTTC. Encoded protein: CASGDRAYEQYF.

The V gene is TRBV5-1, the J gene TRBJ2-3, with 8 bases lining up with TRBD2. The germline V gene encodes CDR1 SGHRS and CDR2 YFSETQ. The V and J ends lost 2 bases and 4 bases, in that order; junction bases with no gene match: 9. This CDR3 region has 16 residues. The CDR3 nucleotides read TGCGCCAGCAGCTTAGGTCGGGGGGGCCGCCCAGATACGCAGTATTTT. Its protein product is CASSLGRGGRPDTQYF. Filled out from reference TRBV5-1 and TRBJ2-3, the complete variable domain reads KAGVTQTPRYLIKTRGQQVTLSCSPISGHRSVSWYQQTPGQGLQFLFEYFSETQRNKGNFPGRFSGRQFSNSRSEMNVSTLELGDSALYLCASSLGRGGRPDTQYFGPGTRLTVL.